These T cell receptor beta chains were read from a single sample in a study of cytomegalovirus exposure and HLA in healthy donors. Libraries were prepared by immunoSEQ multiplex PCR; TCRdb keeps only in-frame clonotypes and omits some of them. This sample has tens of thousands of clones, with more than 70% found just once. The sample consisted of PBMCs. These receptors originate from a man over 45 in good health and CMV-seropositive. The CDR3 runs from the conserved cysteine through the conserved F or W. The order of the fields is J gene, V gene, CDR3 protein.

J gene: TRBJ2-6; V gene: TRBV28; CDR3 protein: CASRIQGTGANVLTF
J gene: TRBJ1-6; V gene: TRBV7-2; CDR3 protein: CASSLYRDRGNSPLHF
J gene: TRBJ1-2; V gene: TRBV29-1; CDR3 protein: CSVGQGVTANYGYTF
J gene: TRBJ1-5; V gene: TRBV6-1; CDR3 protein: CASSEIGRQGRQPQHF
J gene: TRBJ2-7; V gene: TRBV5-1; CDR3 protein: CASSLFPHTIPSYEQYF
J gene: TRBJ1-4; V gene: TRBV6-1; CDR3 protein: CASSESSGTGGEKLFF
J gene: TRBJ1-1; V gene: TRBV6-5; CDR3 protein: CASRPQGMNTEAFF
J gene: TRBJ1-2; V gene: TRBV27; CDR3 protein: CASRPTGANYGYTF
J gene: TRBJ2-7; V gene: TRBV5-6; CDR3 protein: CASSSVAGGPYEQYF
J gene: TRBJ2-3; V gene: TRBV29-1; CDR3 protein: CSVGASGSDADTQYF
J gene: TRBJ2-5; V gene: TRBV9; CDR3 protein: CASSSRTGQETQYF
J gene: TRBJ1-1; V gene: TRBV10-2; CDR3 protein: CASSAGTEAFF
J gene: TRBJ2-7; V gene: TRBV13; CDR3 protein: CASSGDDRGSYEQYF
J gene: TRBJ1-3; V gene: TRBV15; CDR3 protein: CATSLARTALSGNTIYF
J gene: TRBJ2-2; V gene: TRBV5-4; CDR3 protein: CASSPSGGSTGELFF
J gene: TRBJ1-2; V gene: TRBV6-5; CDR3 protein: CASSYWDRSGRGYTF
J gene: TRBJ2-5; V gene: TRBV30; CDR3 protein: CAWGGRTKETQYF
J gene: TRBJ2-1; V gene: TRBV9; CDR3 protein: CASSPAPGSIYNEQFF
J gene: TRBJ1-3; V gene: TRBV6-1; CDR3 protein: CASSIARGGGNTIYF
J gene: TRBJ1-5; V gene: TRBV27; CDR3 protein: CASSLGPSNSNQPQHF
J gene: TRBJ1-1; V gene: TRBV27; CDR3 protein: CASSLSSGGRGTEAFF
J gene: TRBJ1-1; V gene: TRBV6-5; CDR3 protein: CASSYRAKNTEAFF
J gene: TRBJ1-4; V gene: TRBV5-4; CDR3 protein: CASSQGTGGEKLFF
J gene: TRBJ2-7; V gene: TRBV9; CDR3 protein: CASSARDRDNEQYF
J gene: TRBJ1-1; V gene: TRBV5-1; CDR3 protein: CASSTQANTEAFF
J gene: TRBJ1-4; V gene: TRBV5-4; CDR3 protein: CASSYGTGGREKLFF
J gene: TRBJ2-7; V gene: TRBV6-5; CDR3 protein: CASRPAGDTIYEQYF
J gene: TRBJ2-7; V gene: TRBV4-3; CDR3 protein: CASSPGGASQQYF
J gene: TRBJ1-2; V gene: TRBV20-1; CDR3 protein: CSVVGGGYTF
J gene: TRBJ1-4; V gene: TRBV6-5; CDR3 protein: CASSYSTRVEKLFF
J gene: TRBJ2-5; V gene: TRBV30; CDR3 protein: CAWSVRLAENPQETQYF
J gene: TRBJ2-7; V gene: TRBV27; CDR3 protein: CASTPTAGAYEQYF
J gene: TRBJ2-7; V gene: TRBV27; CDR3 protein: CASSLTGGSYEQYF
J gene: TRBJ1-5; V gene: TRBV7-8; CDR3 protein: CASSRQQGNQPQHF
J gene: TRBJ2-1; V gene: TRBV4-1; CDR3 protein: CASSQDLGLTNEQFF
J gene: TRBJ1-1; V gene: TRBV9; CDR3 protein: CASSPSPLANTEAFF
J gene: TRBJ1-5; V gene: TRBV2; CDR3 protein: CASKGQGQSPQHF
J gene: TRBJ2-5; V gene: TRBV27; CDR3 protein: CASMFRKASGEKETQYF
J gene: TRBJ1-1; V gene: TRBV5-4; CDR3 protein: CASSLARQLNTEAFF
J gene: TRBJ1-3; V gene: TRBV7-2; CDR3 protein: CASSPTTGGWNTIYF
J gene: TRBJ2-5; V gene: TRBV7-6; CDR3 protein: CASSLGAPLETQYF
J gene: TRBJ2-3; V gene: TRBV5-4; CDR3 protein: CASSLGGDSTDTQYF
J gene: TRBJ2-5; V gene: TRBV6-5; CDR3 protein: CASSSYSGGWETQYF
J gene: TRBJ1-1; V gene: TRBV15; CDR3 protein: CATSSGPGAEAFF
J gene: TRBJ1-4; V gene: TRBV19; CDR3 protein: CASSTQAGWVKLFF
J gene: TRBJ2-2; V gene: TRBV28; CDR3 protein: CASRFLSGATGELFF